A single sample is the source of the 31 T cell receptor beta chains below, sequenced in a study of blood T cell repertoires in COVID-19. The table came from immunoSEQ multiplex PCR; TCRdb's copy has only in-frame clones and leaves some out. The sample lists approximately 240,000 clones; more than 70% were seen once. The sample consisted of peripheral blood. The receptors were gathered from a woman in her thirties or forties who had recovered from COVID-19.

The chain links TRBV15 to TRBJ2-7, with D unclear. V was clipped by 0 bases and J by 3 bases, with 6 bases between them. Germline loops: CDR1 LNHNV, CDR2 YYDKDF (reference sequence). The CDR3 totals 13 residues. CDR3 region: CATSRDRNYEQYF. The CDR3 DNA is TGTGCCACCAGCAGAGATAGAAACTACGAGCAGTACTTC. Using reference TRBV15 and TRBJ2-7 for the parts outside the CDR3, the full variable domain is DAMVIQNPRYQVTQFGKPVTLSCSQTLNHNVMYWYQQKSSQAPKLLFHYYDKDFNNEADTPDNFQSRRPNTSFCFLDIRSPGLGDTAMYLCATSRDRNYEQYFGPGTRLTVT.

This clone has more than one count but fewer than ten. The rearrangement uses TRBV27 and TRBJ1-1, with D possibly TRBD1 on 6 matching bases. Germline V gene lookup returns CDR1 MNHEY and CDR2 SMNVEV (reference sequence). Trimming stripped 7 bases from V and 1 base from J, with 16 bases between. The CDR3 runs to 15 residues. The CDR3 spells CASKAWGHRNTEAFF. For the CDR3, the DNA is TGTGCCAGCAAGGCGTGGGGACACAGGAACACTGAAGCTTTCTTT.

This clone was picked up a small number of times. V usage is TRBV5-6 and J usage is TRBJ2-5, with D possibly matching TRBD1 (5 bases). The CDR3 has 13 residues. Germline V CDR1 and CDR2: SGHDT, YYEEEE. Deletions cut 1 base from V and 5 bases from J, with 9 bases between. The CDR3 bases are TGTGCCAGCAGCTTGTGGGGCGCGGAGACCCAGTACTTC. Translating it yields CASSLWGAETQYF.

The V call is TRBV5-4, the J call TRBJ1-4; D possibly corresponds to TRBD1 (5 bases). From germline, CDR1 is SGHNT and CDR2 YYREEE (reference sequence). This CDR3 region has 15 residues. Deletions cut 4 bases from V and 8 bases from J, with 18 bases between. CDR3 sequence: CASSARGELIEKLFF. In DNA, the CDR3 is TGTGCCAGCAGCGCCCGGGGGGAACTAATCGAAAAACTGTTTTTT.

The chain recombines TRBV2 with TRBJ1-4; TRBD1 matches 9 bases. The CDR3 runs to 15 residues. J was trimmed by 6 bases and V by 6 bases; bases with no gene match: 8. Germline-derived CDR1 and CDR2 are SNHLY and FYNNEI. In nucleotides, the CDR3 is TGTGCCAGCAGGGGGGGACAGGGCGGTCATGAAAAACTGTTTTTT. Protein product: CASRGGQGGHEKLFF.

This chain uses TRBV20-1 with TRBJ2-3; TRBD2 aligns across 8 bases. Per the germline V gene, CDR1 is DFQATT and CDR2 is SNEGSKA (reference sequence). The junction had 10 bases not matched to a gene; V was cut back by 3 bases and J by 5 bases. This CDR3 region has 15 residues. CDR3 in amino acids: CSASLGGGAGDTQYF. CDR3 in DNA: TGCAGTGCTAGTCTCGGGGGGGGAGCAGGAGATACGCAGTATTTT.

This rearrangement joins TRBV7-9 to TRBJ1-5; D is ambiguous. The germline CDR1 and CDR2 sequences are SEHNR and FQNEAQ (reference sequence). The CDR3 length is 13 residues. V gave up 1 base and J gave up 7 bases, with 8 bases separating them. The CDR3 here is CASSLGAQQPQHF. For the CDR3, the DNA is TGTGCCAGCAGCTTAGGGGCGCAACAGCCCCAGCATTTT.

The chain joins TRBV28 to TRBJ2-6, with 11 bases aligning to TRBD1. The junction had 6 bases not matched to a gene; V was cut back by 6 bases and J by 2 bases. The CDR3 is made up of 17 amino acids. Looked up from germline, CDR1 is MDHEN and CDR2 is SYDVKM. DNA for the CDR3: TGTGCCAGCAGGGGACGGACAGGGGGCGCTGGGGCCAACGTCCTGACTTTC. Translated: CASRGRTGGAGANVLTF.

This clone was seen a handful of times. The J gene is TRBJ2-3, the V gene TRBV11-1; D perhaps matches TRBD1 (6 bases). The CDR3 consists of 15 residues. The germline V gene has CDR1 SGHAT and CDR2 FQDESV (reference sequence). V was trimmed by 1 base and J by 2 bases, leaving 10 bases between them. As DNA, the CDR3 is TGTGCCAGCAGCTTAGGAGACAGGACCACAGATACGCAGTATTTT. Encoded protein: CASSLGDRTTDTQYF.

The chain links TRBV19 to TRBJ1-5; D may be TRBD1 (6 bases). The CDR3 has 17 amino acids. With 3 bases removed from V and 0 bases from J, the gap between germline ends came to 15 bases. Germline CDR1 reads LNHDA; CDR2 reads SQIVND (reference sequence). CDR3 nucleotides: TGTGCCAGTAGTATCGAATTACAGGGCTATAGCAATCAGCCCCAGCATTTT. Protein product: CASSIELQGYSNQPQHF.

In its sample, this clone was seen a few times. This chain uses TRBV19 with TRBJ2-6; possibly TRBD2 for D (6 bases). CDR1 LNHDA and CDR2 SQIVND come from the germline V gene (reference sequence). The CDR3 contains 15 residues. Between the trimmed V and J ends, which lost 5 bases and 5 bases, there was a span of 13 bases. The CDR3 DNA reads TGTGCCAGTAGTCGGGGAGCGGGCCGGGCCAACGTCCTGACTTTC. Its protein is CASSRGAGRANVLTF.

The V gene is TRBV30, the J gene TRBJ2-1, with D perhaps TRBD1 (6 bases). Germline V lookup: CDR1 GTSNPN, CDR2 SVGIG (reference sequence). V was trimmed by 5 bases and J by 10 bases, leaving 24 bases between them. The CDR3 extends over 15 amino acids. CDR3 loop: CAWASTGTDEREQFF. CDR3 DNA: TGTGCCTGGGCCAGTACAGGGACCGACGAGAGGGAGCAGTTCTTC.

The genes are TRBV19 and TRBJ2-2, with D maybe TRBD1 (6 bases). The CDR3 covers 15 residues. Germline-derived CDR1 and CDR2 are LNHDA and SQIVND (reference sequence). V was trimmed by 4 bases and J by 4 bases, leaving 13 bases between them. CDR3: CASSSGVGATGELFF. CDR3 coding DNA: TGTGCCAGTAGTAGTGGTGTGGGGGCCACCGGGGAGCTGTTTTTT.

V gene TRBV4-1 combines with J gene TRBJ1-4, with 7 positions matching TRBD1. The germline V gene encodes CDR1 MGHRA and CDR2 YSYEKL. The CDR3 is made up of 15 amino acids. V lost 2 bases to trimming and J lost 4 bases; unmatched junction nucleotides: 4. The CDR3 is CASSQQTGSNEKLFF. The CDR3 bases are TGCGCCAGCAGCCAACAGACAGGGAGTAATGAAAAACTGTTTTTT.

This clone came up a few times. The chain uses TRBV7-2 and TRBJ2-3; TRBD1 might be the D (5 bases). Germline loops: CDR1 SGHTA, CDR2 FQGNSA. CDR3 length: 15 amino acids. The V end was cut by 5 bases, the J end by 0 bases, with 12 bases between. DNA for the CDR3: TGTGCCAGCAGCCAAGACAGACGTAGCACAGATACGCAGTATTTT. Translated, it gives CASSQDRRSTDTQYF.

The chain combines TRBV30 with TRBJ2-3, with TRBD2 matching over 9 bases. The germline CDR1 and CDR2 sequences are GTSNPN and SVGIG (reference sequence). The CDR3 is 20 amino acids. V was clipped by 0 bases and J by 0 bases; unmatched bases: 16. CDR3 loop: CAWSVASRRGGAFSTDTQYF. CDR3 bases: TGTGCCTGGAGTGTAGCTTCCCGGCGGGGGGGGGCCTTTAGCACAGATACGCAGTATTTT. Combining the CDR3 with reference TRBV30 and TRBJ2-3 gives the whole variable domain SQTIHQWPATLVQPVGSPLSLECTVEGTSNPNLYWYRQAAGRGLQLLFYSVGIGQISSEVPQNLSASRPQDRQFILSSKKLLLSDSGFYLCAWSVASRRGGAFSTDTQYFGPGTRLTVL.

This chain links TRBV6-5 with TRBJ2-1; 8 nucleotides agree with TRBD2. The CDR3 is 15 residues long. Germline CDR1 MNHEY, CDR2 SVGAGI. V shed 2 bases, J shed 6 bases, and the junction held 6 bases outside the gene matches. CDR3 protein: CASSYLRGGPNEQFF. As DNA, the CDR3 is TGTGCCAGCAGTTACCTCCGGGGGGGCCCCAATGAGCAGTTCTTC.

J is TRBJ2-3 and V is TRBV5-4; 7 nucleotides line up with TRBD2. The CDR3 has 14 amino acids. After removal of 5 bases from V and 5 bases from J, the junction contained 8 bases not matched to a gene. The V gene's germline CDR1 is SGHNT and CDR2 YYREEE (reference sequence). In DNA, the CDR3 is TGTGCCAGCAGGAAGGCGGGGGTGTTAGATACGCAGTATTTT. Its translation is CASRKAGVLDTQYF. Full variable domain (remainder filled in from reference TRBV5-4 and TRBJ2-3): ETGVTQSPTHLIKTRGQQVTLRCSSQSGHNTVSWYQQALGQGPQFIFQYYREEENGRGNFPPRFSGLQFPNYSSELNVNALELDDSALYLCASRKAGVLDTQYFGPGTRLTVL.

V and J are TRBV6-5 and TRBJ2-3; D perhaps matches TRBD2 (5 bases). Trimming took off 2 bases at V and 5 bases at J, with 8 bases between the two ends. CDR3 size: 13 residues. Per the germline V gene, CDR1 is MNHEY and CDR2 is SVGAGI. The CDR3 DNA follows: TGTGCCAGCAGTTACGGACTGTTAGATACGCAGTATTTT. This encodes CASSYGLLDTQYF.

The V gene is TRBV5-1, the J gene TRBJ2-4; 8 bases line up with TRBD2. V lost 5 bases, J lost 0 bases, and 13 bases stayed unmatched. CDR1 is SGHRS, CDR2 YFSETQ, per germline. There are 18 residues in the CDR3. The CDR3 reads CASSQGREGLQAKNIQYF. The DNA of the CDR3 is TGCGCCAGCAGTCAGGGACGGGAGGGGCTACAAGCCAAAAACATTCAGTACTTC.

The J gene is TRBJ2-3, the V gene TRBV6-5; 8 nucleotides align to TRBD1. CDR1 and CDR2 from the germline V gene are MNHEY and SVGAGI. The CDR3 has 15 amino acids. With 6 bases clipped from V and 0 bases from J, the junction kept 5 bases outside the gene matches. The CDR3 loop is CASSVDRASTDTQYF. The CDR3 DNA sequence: TGTGCCAGCAGCGTGGACAGGGCCAGCACAGATACGCAGTATTTT.

The rearrangement joins TRBV7-3 to TRBJ2-7; D is perhaps TRBD1 (5 bases). V was clipped by 2 bases and J by 1 base, with 12 bases between them. Germline CDR1 reads SGHTA; CDR2 reads FQGTGA. There are 15 residues in the CDR3. The chain's CDR3 is CASSLEPAGSYEQYF. The CDR3 DNA sequence: TGTGCCAGCAGCTTAGAACCCGCAGGGTCCTACGAGCAGTACTTC.

V gene TRBV3-1 (or the pseudogene TRBV3-2) combines with J gene TRBJ2-3, with 12 bases aligning to TRBD2. Germline CDR1 and CDR2: LGHDT and YNNKEL (reference sequence). The CDR3 extends over 17 amino acids. The V segment lost 4 bases and the J segment 0 bases; nucleotides outside the gene matches: 5. The CDR3 region is CASSPRLAGVSTDTQYF. CDR3 sequence (DNA): TGTGCCAGCAGCCCCAGACTAGCGGGGGTAAGCACAGATACGCAGTATTTT.

This clone was recorded many times. This sequence joins TRBV7-6 and TRBJ1-3; TRBD1 matches 7 bases. CDR3 size: 16 residues. Germline V gene sequence: CDR1 SGHVS, CDR2 FNYEAQ. J lost 8 bases, V lost 5 bases, and 15 bases had no gene match. CDR3 in DNA: TGTGCCAGCAGCAACGCTCAGGGGGTCGTCCCGGACACCATATATTTT. This sequence encodes CASSNAQGVVPDTIYF.

The chain is built from TRBV6-6 and TRBJ1-1; D is ambiguous. Trimming cost V 0 bases and J 1 base, with 9 bases left between them. The CDR3 extends over 15 amino acids. The germline gives CDR1 MNHNY, CDR2 SVGAGI (reference sequence). CDR3 DNA sequence: TGTGCCAGCAGTTACTCCGGGAACGGGAACACTGAAGCTTTCTTT. Encoded protein: CASSYSGNGNTEAFF.

J is TRBJ2-7 and V is TRBV6-5; 11 bases map to TRBD2. V shed 4 bases, J shed 2 bases, and the junction held 4 bases outside the gene matches. The CDR3 is 15 residues long. Germline loops: CDR1 MNHEY, CDR2 SVGAGI. This CDR3 is CASSLLAGEPYEQYF. The CDR3 DNA reads TGTGCCAGCAGTTTACTAGCGGGAGAACCCTACGAGCAGTACTTC.

This rearrangement joins TRBV15 to TRBJ1-5, with TRBD1 matching over 7 bases. The CDR3 consists of 17 residues. Unmatched junction bases numbered 6, after V lost 1 base and J lost 0 bases. The germline V gene has CDR1 LNHNV and CDR2 YYDKDF (reference sequence). The CDR3 reads CATSRGRGGISNQPQHF. The CDR3 coding sequence is TGTGCCACCAGCAGAGGCCGAGGGGGCATTAGCAATCAGCCCCAGCATTTT.

A single count supports this clone. The chain uses TRBV5-1 and TRBJ2-5; weak D call: TRBD1 (5 bases). The CDR3 consists of 14 residues. V lost 2 bases and J lost 2, with 10 bases in between. Looked up from germline, CDR1 is SGHRS and CDR2 is YFSETQ. CDR3 sequence reads: CASSFGSGQETQYF. CDR3 DNA: TGCGCCAGCAGCTTCGGATCAGGGCAAGAGACCCAGTACTTC. The full variable domain, rest sourced from reference TRBV5-1 and TRBJ2-5, is KAGVTQTPRYLIKTRGQQVTLSCSPISGHRSVSWYQQTPGQGLQFLFEYFSETQRNKGNFPGRFSGRQFSNSRSEMNVSTLELGDSALYLCASSFGSGQETQYFGPGTRLLVL.

The chain combines TRBV28 with TRBJ1-5, with a weak D call TRBD1 (5 bases). Germline-derived CDR1 and CDR2 are MDHEN and SYDVKM. Trimming took 5 bases from V and 0 from J, leaving 11 bases between them. The CDR3 covers 15 residues. In DNA, the CDR3 is TGTGCCAGCAGTCGACAGACATATAGCAATCAGCCCCAGCATTTT. It yields the protein CASSRQTYSNQPQHF.

J is TRBJ2-5 and V is TRBV5-1; 11 bases align to TRBD1. The J segment lost 1 base and the V segment lost 4 bases, leaving 3 bases of the junction unmatched. This CDR3 has 15 amino acids. Per the germline V gene, CDR1 is SGHRS and CDR2 is YFSETQ. The CDR3 protein is CASSGQGALQETQYF. The CDR3 DNA follows: TGCGCCAGCAGCGGACAGGGGGCTCTCCAAGAGACCCAGTACTTC.

The chain links TRBV19 to TRBJ1-2, with 8 bases lining up with TRBD1. Germline-derived CDR1 and CDR2 are LNHDA and SQIVND (reference sequence). Trimming at V came to 4 bases and at J to 2 bases, leaving 6 bases not matched to a gene. CDR3 length: 15 residues. CDR3 coding DNA: TGTGCCAGTAGTAAAAGGGACAGGAGGAACTATGGCTACACCTTC. Protein: CASSKRDRRNYGYTF.